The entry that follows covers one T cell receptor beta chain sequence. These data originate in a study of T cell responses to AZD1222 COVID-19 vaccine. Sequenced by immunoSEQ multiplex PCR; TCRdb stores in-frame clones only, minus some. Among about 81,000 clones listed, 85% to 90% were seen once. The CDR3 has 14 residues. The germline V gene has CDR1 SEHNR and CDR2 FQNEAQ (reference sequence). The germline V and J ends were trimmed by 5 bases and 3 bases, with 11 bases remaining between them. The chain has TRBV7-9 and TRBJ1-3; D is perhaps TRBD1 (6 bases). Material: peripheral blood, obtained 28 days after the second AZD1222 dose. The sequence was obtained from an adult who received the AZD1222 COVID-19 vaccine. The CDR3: CASSHPGDGNTIYF. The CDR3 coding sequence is TGTGCCAGCAGCCACCCAGGGGATGGAAACACCATATATTTT.